These 27 T cell receptor beta chains came from one sample sequenced in a study of blood T cell repertoires in COVID-19. The method was immunoSEQ multiplex PCR; TCRdb's version includes in-frame clones alone and lacks a portion of them. The sample consists of some 300,000 clones, approximately 86% of them appearing once. The specimen was peripheral blood. The receptors stem from a woman in her 70s with COVID-19, enrolled during active disease.

The V call is TRBV2, the J call TRBJ1-1, with 8 bases fitting TRBD1. Germline CDR1 reads SNHLY; CDR2 reads FYNNEI. The CDR3 runs 15 residues. With 2 bases clipped from V and 1 base from J, the junction kept 3 bases outside the gene matches. The CDR3 DNA reads as TGTGCCAGCAGTGAAACAGGACAGGGGAACACTGAAGCTTTCTTT. Translating it yields CASSETGQGNTEAFF.

V and J are TRBV19 and TRBJ1-5, with D uncertain. Between the trimmed V and J ends, which lost 5 bases and 5 bases, there was a span of 13 bases. Germline V lookup: CDR1 LNHDA, CDR2 SQIVND (reference sequence). The CDR3 extends over 14 amino acids. The CDR3 protein is CASSPSGGYQPQHF. CDR3 coding DNA: TGTGCCAGTAGTCCCTCAGGTGGGTATCAGCCCCAGCATTTT.

The gene calls are TRBV19 and TRBJ1-1; 7 bases align to TRBD1. The CDR3 runs to 14 residues. Looked up from germline, CDR1 is LNHDA and CDR2 is SQIVND (reference sequence). The ends lost 3 bases at V and 4 bases at J; junction bases unmatched: 5. For the CDR3, the DNA is TGTGCCAGTAGTATTCGACAGGGCATCACTGAAGCTTTCTTT. This codes for CASSIRQGITEAFF.

The rearrangement links TRBV5-1 to TRBJ1-4, with D maybe TRBD1 (5 bases). CDR1 and CDR2 from the germline V gene are SGHRS and YFSETQ. V was shortened by 0 bases and J by 7 bases, with 16 bases between the two germline ends. This CDR3 spans 16 amino acids. The CDR3 protein is CASSLADSRGVEKLFF. The CDR3 nucleotides are TGCGCCAGCAGCTTGGCCGACTCCCGGGGGGTTGAAAAACTGTTTTTT.

The rearrangement links TRBV5-5 to TRBJ1-5, with unresolved D. The CDR3 has 15 residues. Germline V gene data show CDR1 as SGHKS and CDR2 as YYEKEE (reference sequence). The ends were cut back, 1 base at V and 0 bases at J, with 8 bases in the middle. The CDR3 nucleotides are TGTGCCAGCAGCTTGCGGGATGATAGCAATCAGCCCCAGCATTTT. Protein: CASSLRDDSNQPQHF.

CDR3 sequence: CASCRTGVGGELFF. CDR3 DNA: TGTGCCAGCTGTCGTACAGGGGTGGGCGGGGAGCTGTTTTTT. J is TRBJ2-2 and V is TRBV2, with 7 positions matching TRBD1. V shed 8 bases, J shed 7 bases, and the junction held 10 bases outside the gene matches. This CDR3 is built from 14 residues. Germline V gives CDR1 SNHLY, CDR2 FYNNEI.

CDR3 loop: CASSLGGGAYEQYF. The CDR3 nucleotides are TGTGCCAGCAGCTTGGGCGGGGGGGCCTACGAGCAGTACTTC. The V call is TRBV7-2, the J call TRBJ2-7; TRBD2 agrees at 9 bases. The CDR3 is 14 residues long. Trimming cost V 3 bases and J 2 bases; bases outside gene matches: 2. The V gene's germline CDR1 is SGHTA and CDR2 FQGNSA.

J is TRBJ2-3 and V is TRBV6-5; tentatively, D is TRBD2 (5 bases). Germline V gene sequence: CDR1 MNHEY, CDR2 SVGAGI. V lost 4 bases to trimming and J lost 9 bases, with 11 bases between them. This CDR3 region has 12 residues. The DNA of the CDR3 is TGTGCCAGCAGTTCTGACGCGGGCACGCAGTATTTT. Its translation: CASSSDAGTQYF.

This clone appeared once. The chain joins TRBV2 to TRBJ1-1; 11 bases line up with TRBD1. CDR1 SNHLY and CDR2 FYNNEI come from the germline V gene. The CDR3 loop spans 14 amino acids. After removal of 9 bases from V and 4 bases from J, the junction contained 7 bases not matched to a gene. Here the CDR3 reads CARGTGGKGTEAFF. As DNA, the CDR3 is TGTGCCAGGGGGACAGGGGGTAAGGGCACTGAAGCTTTCTTT.

This clone was counted between two and nine times. This chain links TRBV5-6 with TRBJ2-4; 9 bases map to TRBD1. V shed 4 bases and J 6 bases; nucleotides not matched to a gene: 2. Germline CDR1 and CDR2: SGHDT and YYEEEE. The CDR3 spans 13 residues. In DNA form, the CDR3 reads TGTGCCAGCAGCCCGGACAGGGGAAACATTCAGTACTTC. It yields the protein CASSPDRGNIQYF. Full variable domain (rest looked up from reference TRBV5-6 and TRBJ2-4): DAGVTQSPTHLIKTRGQQVTLRCSPKSGHDTVSWYQQALGQGPQFIFQYYEEEERQRGNFPDRFSGHQFPNYSSELNVNALLLGDSALYLCASSPDRGNIQYFGAGTRLSVL.

The rearrangement links TRBV7-2 to TRBJ2-1, with 9 bases that match TRBD1. Germline trimming cut 5 bases from V and 8 bases from J; bases unmatched to any gene: 4. The CDR3 runs to 13 residues. Germline V lookup: CDR1 SGHTA, CDR2 FQGNSA. CDR3 amino acids: CASSPDRGDEQFF. Written as DNA, the CDR3 is TGTGCCAGCAGCCCGGACAGGGGTGATGAGCAGTTCTTC.

The chain uses TRBV20-1 and TRBJ2-1; a weak D match, TRBD1 (5 bases). V was cut by 3 bases and J by 7 bases, with 16 bases left in between. The CDR3 has 14 amino acids. The V gene's germline CDR1 is DFQATT and CDR2 SNEGSKA (reference sequence). CDR3 protein: CSASLVGQGNEQFF. The CDR3 DNA reads as TGCAGTGCTAGTCTTGTGGGGCAAGGAAATGAGCAGTTCTTC.

The V and J genes are TRBV3-1 (or the pseudogene TRBV3-2) and TRBJ2-7; D may be TRBD1 (6 bases). The CDR3 contains 15 residues. Trimming removed 3 bases at V and 4 bases at J, with 16 bases between. CDR1 is LGHDT and CDR2 is YNNKEL in the germline V gene (reference sequence). CDR3 DNA: TGTGCCAGCAGCCATCAAGCCGGGACAAAATACGAGCAGTACTTC. Protein: CASSHQAGTKYEQYF.

V usage is TRBV4-1 and J usage is TRBJ1-4; possibly TRBD1 for D (6 bases). Germline V gene sequence: CDR1 MGHRA, CDR2 YSYEKL. There are 18 residues in the CDR3. Trimming removed 2 bases from V and 5 bases from J, with 21 bases in between. This CDR3 reads CASSQTGTFGGGNEKLFF. CDR3 in DNA: TGCGCCAGCAGCCAAACTGGGACATTCGGTGGGGGAAATGAAAAACTGTTTTTT.

The V and J genes are TRBV4-3 and TRBJ2-5; TRBD2 matches 15 bases. Germline lookup yields CDR1 LGHNA and CDR2 YSLEER. This CDR3 has 21 residues. Trimming cost V 5 bases and J 0 bases; bases outside gene matches: 16. CDR3 nucleotide sequence: TGCGCCAGCAGCGCCCGGACTAGCGGGGGGGCTGCGGGGGGCCACCAAGAGACCCAGTACTTC. It yields the protein CASSARTSGGAAGGHQETQYF.

V gene TRBV9 combines with J gene TRBJ2-7; tentatively, D is TRBD2 (5 bases). The CDR3 extends over 14 amino acids. CDR1 and CDR2 from the germline V gene are SGDLS and YYNGEE. Trimming removed 4 bases from V and 6 bases from J, with 17 bases in between. This chain's CDR3 is CASSFGPRDGEQYF. The CDR3 region has the DNA TGTGCCAGCAGCTTCGGGCCTCGGGATGGCGAGCAGTACTTC.

CDR3 amino acids: CASSDRDRGDEQYF. CDR3 nucleotides: TGTGCCAGCAGTGACAGGGACAGGGGAGACGAGCAGTACTTC. The chain employs TRBV9 and TRBJ2-7; 10 bases align to TRBD1. Germline trimming cut 5 bases from V and 5 bases from J; bases unmatched to any gene: 7. Germline V gene data show CDR1 as SGDLS and CDR2 as YYNGEE. The CDR3 is 14 amino acids.

On this clone itself: One junction end does not reproduce the germline sequence, and a read error may be involved. J is TRBJ2-7 and V is TRBV28; possible D gene TRBD1, 6 bases. The CDR3 length is 9 residues. Germline CDR1 and CDR2: MDHEN and SYDVKM. Here the CDR3 reads CASTKTGPF. The CDR3 DNA reads TGTGCCAGCACCAAGACAGGACCTTTC. The whole variable domain, remainder taken from reference TRBV28 and TRBJ2-7, is DVKVTQSSRYLVKRTGEKVFLECVQDMDHENMFWYRQDPGLGLRLIYFSYDVKMKEKGDIPEGYSVSREKKERFSLILESASTNQTSMYLCASTKTGPFGPGTRLTVT.

The J gene is TRBJ1-2, the V gene TRBV6-5; D is possibly TRBD1 (5 bases). Germline lookup yields CDR1 MNHEY and CDR2 SVGAGI. The ends were cut back, 8 bases at V and 4 bases at J, with 20 bases in the middle. The CDR3 totals 15 residues. The CDR3 here is CASVPNGGGGYGYTF. The CDR3 coding sequence is TGTGCCAGCGTGCCGAACGGGGGAGGAGGCTATGGCTACACCTTC.

The chain couples TRBV7-6 to TRBJ1-2, with 9 positions matching TRBD1. V lost 5 bases to trimming and J lost 7 bases; unmatched junction nucleotides: 14. CDR3 length equals 16 residues. Germline V gene sequence: CDR1 SGHVS, CDR2 FNYEAQ. The CDR3 DNA is TGTGCCAGCAGCCCTCTGGGGACAGGGTCCGTTGGTGGCTACACCTTC. Its protein product is CASSPLGTGSVGGYTF.

CDR3 protein: CASPPGNPNQPQHF. CDR3 coding DNA: TGTGCCAGCCCGCCGGGTAACCCGAATCAGCCCCAGCATTTT. V gene TRBV25-1 combines with J gene TRBJ1-5; the D is unclear. CDR3 length: 14 residues. The ends were cut back, 8 bases at V and 4 bases at J, with 15 bases in the middle. Germline V gene sequence: CDR1 MGHDK, CDR2 SYGVNS.

A single count supports this clone. The rearrangement uses TRBV7-2 and TRBJ2-7; no definite D call. Germline CDR1 reads SGHTA; CDR2 reads FQGNSA. This CDR3 has 12 amino acids. Trimming left V 1 base short and J 3 bases short, with 4 bases between. CDR3 in amino acids: CASSLVIYEQYF. The CDR3 DNA is TGTGCCAGCAGCTTAGTCATCTACGAGCAGTACTTC.

The chain recombines TRBV10-3 with TRBJ2-7; perhaps TRBD2 as D (6 bases). The CDR3 contains 15 residues. V lost 3 bases and J lost 2, with 14 bases in between. Germline CDR1 and CDR2: ENHRY and SYGVKD. The CDR3 region has the DNA TGTGCCATCAGTGACGGGACTGCTAACCCCTACGAGCAGTACTTC. Translation: CAISDGTANPYEQYF.

The V and J genes are TRBV7-2 and TRBJ2-1; D may be TRBD2 (6 bases). The CDR3 is made up of 16 amino acids. V lost 5 bases to trimming and J lost 5 bases, with 19 bases between them. Per germline, CDR1 SGHTA and CDR2 FQGNSA. As DNA, the CDR3 is TGTGCCAGCAGCCTTGGGACTTCCCGATCCCACAATGAGCAGTTCTTC. Encoded protein: CASSLGTSRSHNEQFF. The full variable domain, completed using reference TRBV7-2 and TRBJ2-1, is GAGVSQSPSNKVTEKGKDVELRCDPISGHTALYWYRQSLGQGLEFLIYFQGNSAPDKSGLPSDRFSAERTGGSVSTLTIQRTQQEDSAVYLCASSLGTSRSHNEQFFGPGTRLTVL.

CDR3 nucleotides: TGTGCCAGCAGCTTGGATCTGAACACCGGGGAGCTGTTTTTT. Protein product: CASSLDLNTGELFF. This chain connects TRBV5-4 to TRBJ2-2; D unresolved. The V end was cut by 0 bases, the J end by 1 base, with 4 bases between. Germline V CDR1 and CDR2: SGHNT, YYREEE (reference sequence). The CDR3 loop spans 14 amino acids.

CDR3 in amino acids: CASSQDIASREQFF. Here the CDR3 DNA reads TGCGCCAGCAGCCAAGATATCGCCAGCAGGGAGCAGTTCTTC. V usage is TRBV4-3 and J usage is TRBJ2-1; no reliable D call. V was shortened by 0 bases and J by 10 bases, with 13 bases between the two germline ends. CDR1 and CDR2 (germline): LGHNA, YSLEER. The CDR3 loop spans 14 amino acids.

The chain has TRBV2 and TRBJ2-3, with a tentative D call TRBD1 (5 bases). CDR1 is SNHLY, CDR2 FYNNEI, per germline. The CDR3 loop spans 16 amino acids. V lost 0 bases and J lost 2, with 12 bases in between. CDR3 DNA: TGTGCCAGCAGTGAAGCGCATGGGGCCGACACAGATACGCAGTATTTT. As protein: CASSEAHGADTDTQYF.